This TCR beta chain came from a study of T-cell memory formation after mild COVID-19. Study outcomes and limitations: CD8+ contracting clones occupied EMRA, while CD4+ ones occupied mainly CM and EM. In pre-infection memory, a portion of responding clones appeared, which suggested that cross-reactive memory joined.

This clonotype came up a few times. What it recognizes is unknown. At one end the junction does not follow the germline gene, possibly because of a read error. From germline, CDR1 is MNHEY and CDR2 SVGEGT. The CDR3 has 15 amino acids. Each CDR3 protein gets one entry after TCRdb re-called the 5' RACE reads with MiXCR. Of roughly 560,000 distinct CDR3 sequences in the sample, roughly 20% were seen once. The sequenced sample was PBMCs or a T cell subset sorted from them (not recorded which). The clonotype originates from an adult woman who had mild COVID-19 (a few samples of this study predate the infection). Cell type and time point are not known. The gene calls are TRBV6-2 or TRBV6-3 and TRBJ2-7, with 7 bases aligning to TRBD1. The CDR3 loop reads CSSSQSGTAFYEQYF. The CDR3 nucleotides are TGTTCCAGCAGCCAATCCGGGACAGCCTTCTACGAGCAGTACTTC.